What follows are 24 T cell receptor beta chains derived from one specimen sequenced in a study of spatial heterogeneity in lung cancer. TCRdb fed the 5' RACE reads into MiXCR, producing one record per CDR3 protein. This table has approximately 12,000 distinct CDR3 sequences, approximately 6.2% appearing once. Stated time point: sample taken at primary tumor resection. Material for sequencing was whole RNA from tumor, nontumor lung or frozen PBMC, left unsorted. This specimen consisted of normal lung tissue next to the tumor, obtained at surgery. All receptors come from a male donor with early-stage non-small cell lung cancer.

This clonotype has ten or more counts. The chain has TRBV7-2 and TRBJ2-2; D gene unclear. V was pared by 5 bases and J by 5 bases, with 6 bases between. Germline lookup yields CDR1 SGHTA and CDR2 FQGNSA. The CDR3 covers 12 residues. CDR3 in DNA: TGTGCCAGCAGCCATCCGACCGGGGAGCTGTTTTTT. Translation gives CASSHPTGELFF.

Ten or more counts support this clonotype. The rearrangement joins TRBV20-1 to TRBJ2-3; maybe TRBD1 (5 bases). The CDR3 is 12 amino acids. Deletions cut 3 bases from V and 3 bases from J, with 7 bases between. The germline CDR1 and CDR2 sequences are DFQATT and SNEGSKA (reference sequence). The CDR3 nucleotides read TGCAGTGCTAGGGGGCTTACAGATACGCAGTATTTT. Its translation: CSARGLTDTQYF.

This clonotype is labeled as medium-sized. The chain combines TRBV27 with TRBJ1-2; D perhaps matches TRBD1 (5 bases). Per the germline V gene, CDR1 is MNHEY and CDR2 is SMNVEV (reference sequence). Trimming shortened V by 2 bases and J by 4 bases, and 8 bases separated the two germline ends. This CDR3 has 13 amino acids. CDR3 coding DNA: TGTGCCAGCAGTTTAGAGGGGAGCTATGGCTACACCTTC. Translating gives CASSLEGSYGYTF.

This clonotype was recorded at least ten times. The chain uses TRBV5-1 and TRBJ2-1, with D tentatively TRBD1 (6 bases). CDR1 is SGHRS, CDR2 YFSETQ, per germline. The CDR3 spans 13 residues. Trimming took 2 bases from V and 6 from J, leaving 9 bases between them. CDR3 loop: CASSLQGINEQFF. In DNA, the CDR3 is TGCGCCAGCAGCTTACAGGGTATCAATGAGCAGTTCTTC.

This chain uses TRBV18 with TRBJ1-2, with TRBD1 as a possible D gene (5 bases). The V gene's germline CDR1 is KGHSH and CDR2 LQKENI. V was trimmed by 3 bases and J by 4 bases, leaving 18 bases between them. The CDR3 totals 16 residues. CDR3: CASSPGGSGTTYGYTF. CDR3 nucleotides: TGTGCCAGCTCACCGGGAGGGTCGGGGACGACCTATGGCTACACCTTC.

In its sample, this clonotype was seen many times. The rearrangement links TRBV12-3 or TRBV12-4 to TRBJ1-5; D not certain. The V and J ends lost 6 bases and 4 bases respectively, with 13 bases between them. This CDR3 spans 14 amino acids. This chain's CDR3 is CASRSLGGNQPQHF. CDR3 DNA: TGTGCCAGCAGATCATTAGGTGGTAATCAGCCCCAGCATTTT.

This clonotype was seen ten or more times. The V gene is TRBV5-4, the J gene TRBJ2-3; 8 bases agree with TRBD1. V shed 2 bases and J 4 bases; nucleotides not matched to a gene: 3. The length of the CDR3 is 14 residues. Germline V CDR1 and CDR2: SGHNT, YYREEE (reference sequence). CDR3 amino acids: CASSLGQGSDTQYF. The CDR3 nucleotides read TGTGCCAGCAGCTTAGGACAGGGATCAGATACGCAGTATTTT. The complete variable domain, with remaining parts taken from reference TRBV5-4 and TRBJ2-3, reads ETGVTQSPTHLIKTRGQQVTLRCSSQSGHNTVSWYQQALGQGPQFIFQYYREEENGRGNFPPRFSGLQFPNYSSELNVNALELDDSALYLCASSLGQGSDTQYFGPGTRLTVL.

This clonotype is termed medium-sized. The rearrangement links TRBV5-1 to TRBJ1-1, with 11 bases lining up with TRBD1. The CDR3 is 16 amino acids. Germline trimming cut 2 bases from V and 2 bases from J; bases unmatched to any gene: 5. Germline V gene data show CDR1 as SGHRS and CDR2 as YFSETQ. The CDR3 DNA follows: TGCGCCAGCAGCTTCGGGACAGGGGGTCTTAACACTGAAGCTTTCTTT. It encodes CASSFGTGGLNTEAFF.

By share, this clonotype counts as medium-sized. The genes are TRBV7-2 and TRBJ2-1, with no clear D. Trimming shortened V by 6 bases and J by 2 bases, and 14 bases separated the two germline ends. The V gene's germline CDR1 is SGHTA and CDR2 FQGNSA. This CDR3 is 15 amino acids long. DNA of the CDR3: TGTGCCAGCAGTTTCTTAACGGCAACCTACAATGAGCAGTTCTTC. Translating it yields CASSFLTATYNEQFF.

This clonotype was found many times. The chain joins TRBV5-4 to TRBJ1-1; D might be TRBD1 (6 bases). Germline lookup yields CDR1 SGHNT and CDR2 YYREEE (reference sequence). The length of the CDR3 is 14 residues. V gave up 3 bases and J gave up 4 bases, with 13 bases separating them. The CDR3, as DNA: TGTGCCAGCAGCTGGGGGGCGGTTGGCACTGAAGCTTTCTTT. It is translated as CASSWGAVGTEAFF.

The chain couples TRBV4-2 to TRBJ2-7, with D perhaps assigned TRBD1 or TRBD2 (5 bases each). Germline V gene data show CDR1 as LGHNA and CDR2 as YNFKEQ. This CDR3 has 13 amino acids. With 2 bases removed from V and 5 bases from J, the gap between germline ends came to 10 bases. CDR3 sequence reads: CASSQRQGDEQYF. The CDR3, as DNA: TGTGCCAGCAGCCAAAGGCAGGGAGACGAGCAGTACTTC.

Relative to its sample, this clonotype is medium-sized (0.01 to 0.1%). J is TRBJ2-1 and V is TRBV10-3, with 10 bases fitting TRBD2. After removal of 8 bases from V and 7 bases from J, the junction contained 11 bases not matched to a gene. From germline, CDR1 is ENHRY and CDR2 SYGVKD. The CDR3 spans 15 residues. In DNA form, the CDR3 reads TGTGCCATCGGCCCGCTAGCGGGAGATTTGAATGAGCAGTTCTTC. It specifies CAIGPLAGDLNEQFF.

At least ten counts were recorded for this clonotype. The chain couples TRBV10-3 to TRBJ1-5; D call uncertain. Trimming removed 10 bases from V and 5 bases from J, with 12 bases in between. This CDR3 is 12 amino acids long. CDR1 is ENHRY, CDR2 SYGVKD, per germline. The CDR3 sequence is CATGPRDQPQHF. The CDR3 coding sequence is TGTGCCACAGGACCGAGAGATCAGCCCCAGCATTTT.

The chain is built from TRBV7-9 and TRBJ2-3; TRBD2 might be the D (6 bases). This CDR3 is built from 17 residues. The V end lost 5 bases, the J end lost 3 bases, and 21 bases lay between the germline ends. Germline loops: CDR1 SEHNR, CDR2 FQNEAQ (reference sequence). DNA of the CDR3: TGTGCCAGCAGCCAGGTGGTTGGAGTAGGGAGGACAGATACGCAGTATTTT. Protein product: CASSQVVGVGRTDTQYF.

This clonotype was seen only a few times. The rearrangement uses TRBV27 and TRBJ2-7; 9 positions match TRBD2. V lost 6 bases and J lost 6; bases outside the gene matches: 6. The CDR3 is made up of 13 amino acids. The germline V gene encodes CDR1 MNHEY and CDR2 SMNVEV (reference sequence). The CDR3 sequence is CASRGGRGPEQYF. For the CDR3, the DNA is TGTGCCAGCAGGGGCGGGAGGGGTCCCGAGCAGTACTTC.

At least ten counts were recorded for this clonotype. The chain is built from TRBV2 and TRBJ1-2; D is unresolved. V was shortened by 4 bases and J by 4 bases, with 7 bases between the two germline ends. The CDR3 is 12 amino acids. Per the germline V gene, CDR1 is SNHLY and CDR2 is FYNNEI. In nucleotides, the CDR3 is TGTGCCAGCAGTGCTGACGGCTATGGCTACACCTTC. This sequence encodes CASSADGYGYTF.

Relative to its sample, this clonotype is medium-sized. J is TRBJ2-1 and V is TRBV20-1; D perhaps matches TRBD1 (6 bases). Germline V gene lookup returns CDR1 DFQATT and CDR2 SNEGSKA (reference sequence). The CDR3 is 11 residues long. V was pared by 5 bases and J by 10 bases, with 12 bases between. The CDR3 coding sequence is TGCAGTGCTCTCAGGGGTGGCGAGCAGTTCTTC. It specifies CSALRGGEQFF.

This clonotype appeared many times. A junction boundary mismatches the germline segment, possibly from a read error. This chain links TRBV29-1 with TRBJ2-2; D ambiguous. There are 11 residues in the CDR3. Germline V CDR1 and CDR2: SQVTM, ANQGSEA. The CDR3 nucleotides are TGCAGCGGTGAAATCACCGGGGAGCTGTTTTTT. Translated, it gives CSGEITGELFF.

This chain links TRBV2 with TRBJ2-7, with D maybe TRBD2 (6 bases). This CDR3 region has 14 residues. Germline assignment: CDR1 SNHLY and CDR2 FYNNEI. Trimming shortened V by 7 bases and J by 6 bases, and 19 bases separated the two germline ends. CDR3 nucleotide sequence: TGTGCCAGCACTCCCCCCGGGAGTTTGGTCGAGCAGTACTTC. This translates into CASTPPGSLVEQYF.

This clonotype was counted once. Possible read error: a much larger clone is one base away. The chain is built from TRBV12-3 or TRBV12-4 and TRBJ2-2, with D perhaps given as TRBD1 or TRBD2 (5 bases each). The CDR3 runs 14 residues. The CDR3 region has the DNA TGTGTCAGCAGTTTTGGGACCCCGATGGGGGAGCTGTTTTTT. As protein: CVSSFGTPMGELFF.

The sample holds many counts of this clonotype. The rearrangement uses TRBV4-2 and TRBJ1-6, with a weak D call TRBD1 (6 bases). CDR3 length: 16 amino acids. Trimming took 0 bases from V and 7 from J, leaving 13 bases between them. Germline loops: CDR1 LGHNA, CDR2 YNFKEQ. This chain's CDR3 is CASSQDRTVLNSPLHF. The CDR3 DNA reads TGTGCCAGCAGCCAAGATAGGACAGTTCTCAATTCACCCCTCCACTTT.

In its sample, this clonotype was seen many times. The V call is TRBV4-2, the J call TRBJ2-7; tentatively, D is TRBD1 (5 bases). Germline V gives CDR1 LGHNA, CDR2 YNFKEQ. V dropped 4 bases and J dropped 0 bases, with 16 bases sitting between them. The CDR3 runs 16 residues. Here the CDR3 DNA reads TGTGCCAGCAGCCGTGGAACAGGCGAACTCTCCTACGAGCAGTACTTC. It translates to CASSRGTGELSYEQYF.

This clonotype was recorded at least ten times. The genes are TRBV12-3 or TRBV12-4 and TRBJ1-2; D gene uncertain. This CDR3 comprises 15 residues. V was shortened by 2 bases and J by 3 bases, with 13 bases between the two germline ends. The CDR3 bases are TGTGCCAGCAGTTTACGTCAGCTATTCGACTATGGCTACACCTTC. Translation: CASSLRQLFDYGYTF.

In its sample, this clonotype was seen many times. The chain employs TRBV27 and TRBJ1-1; D call uncertain. This CDR3 contains 17 residues. The V gene's germline CDR1 is MNHEY and CDR2 SMNVEV (reference sequence). Trimming stripped 4 bases from V and 2 bases from J, with 20 bases between. Here the CDR3 DNA reads TGTGCCAGCAGTTCCCGTGGAAAACTCTTTCCAAACACTGAAGCTTTCTTT. As protein: CASSSRGKLFPNTEAFF.